The rows below give T cell receptor beta chains drawn from one sample of a study of cytomegalovirus exposure and HLA in healthy donors. Method: immunoSEQ multiplex PCR; TCRdb's copy keeps in-frame clones and lacks some. The sample yields approximately 60,000 clones, of which the top ten take up less than 6%. The sequenced sample consisted of PBMCs. The source is a man aged 25-45 years in good health and CMV-seropositive. Each CDR3 is given with its conserved first and last residue. D genes are given only for firm matches.

>NA|TRBJ2-5|TRBV6-5
TGTGCCAGCAGTTACTCCCGGGGTCAAGAGACCCAGTACTTC
CASSYSRGQETQYF
>TRBD1|TRBJ1-1|TRBV30
TGTGCCGGGAGTGGACAGGGGGCTGGTGGTACTGAAGCTTTCTTT
CAGSGQGAGGTEAFF
>TRBD2|TRBJ2-7|TRBV4-2
TGTGCCAGCAGCCAGATGACTAGCGTGAGCTCCTACGAGCAGTACTTC
CASSQMTSVSSYEQYF
>TRBD1|TRBJ2-2|TRBV19
TGTGCCAGTAGATACCGCCCCGGGACAGGGAACACCGGGGAGCTGTTTTTT
CASRYRPGTGNTGELFF
>TRBD2|TRBJ2-3|TRBV7-3
TGTGCCAGCAGCCCAGGGACTAGCGGGGGTCCCACCCATACGCAGTATTTT
CASSPGTSGGPTHTQYF
>TRBD1|TRBJ1-5|TRBV9
TGTGCCAGCAGCGTAGGCCTGGGACAGGGTCAGCCCCAGCATTTT
CASSVGLGQGQPQHF
>TRBD1|TRBJ1-1|TRBV19
TGTGCCAGTAGTATCGGTGGACAGGGTGAAGATTTCTTT
CASSIGGQGEDFF
>NA|TRBJ1-1|TRBV9
TGTGCCAGCAGCGTAGGTCCTCAGGGGAACACTGAAGCTTTCTTT
CASSVGPQGNTEAFF
>TRBD1|TRBJ1-1|TRBV6-5
TGTGCCAGCAGTTACAGCAGGGGGGCCACTGAAGCTTTCTTT
CASSYSRGATEAFF
>NA|TRBJ1-5|TRBV30
TGTGCCTGGAGTGTAGGAGGGGCGGCTCAGCCCCAGCATTTT
CAWSVGGAAQPQHF
>NA|TRBJ2-2|TRBV30
TGTGCCTGGAGTGTAAGGGGCCGGGAGCTGTTTTTT
CAWSVRGRELFF
>NA|TRBJ1-5|TRBV30
TGTGCCTGGACTTCCGGGGGCAATCAGCCCCAGCATTTT
CAWTSGGNQPQHF
>NA|TRBJ1-5|TRBV30
TGTGCCTGGAGTGTAGGAGGGCAGCCCCAGCATTTT
CAWSVGGQPQHF
>NA|TRBJ2-2|TRBV11-3
TGTGCCAGCAGCTCCCCTTTTTCGGGAGACACCGGGGAGCTGTTTTTT
CASSSPFSGDTGELFF
>TRBD2|TRBJ2-7|TRBV29-1
TGCAGCGTCCGGACTAGCGGATACGAGCAGTACTTC
CSVRTSGYEQYF
>NA|TRBJ1-1|TRBV6-5
TGTGCCAGCAGTGAACTGCAAGGAGATTTCTTT
CASSELQGDFF
>NA|TRBJ1-3|TRBV29-1
TGCAGCGTTGTCTTGAGGGTATGCTCTGGAAACACCATATATTTT
CSVVLRVCSGNTIYF
>TRBD2|TRBJ2-1|TRBV7-3
TGTGCCAGCAGCCGCGGTCCTAGCGGGAATAATGAGCAGTTCTTC
CASSRGPSGNNEQFF
>NA|TRBJ2-1|TRBV30
TGTGCCGGGAGTGTACGCGGGCACTACTACAATGAGCAGTTCTTC
CAGSVRGHYYNEQFF
>NA|TRBJ1-2|TRBV4-1
TGCGCCAGCAGCCCAGGTGGCTATGGCTACACCTTC
CASSPGGYGYTF
>NA|TRBJ1-2|TRBV27
TGTGCCAGCAGTTTATCGGAGGGGAGGATGGATGGCTACACCTTC
CASSLSEGRMDGYTF
>NA|TRBJ1-2|TRBV6-1
TGTGCCAGCATCCTTGACACTGGGAGGTATGGCTACACCTTC
CASILDTGRYGYTF
>TRBD2|TRBJ2-7|TRBV30
TGTTCAGGGAGGGTCTCCTACGAGCAGTACTTC
CSGRVSYEQYF
>TRBD2|TRBJ2-1|TRBV23-1
TGCGCCAGCAGTCAATGTAGTGTTGGGCGGGGGGTTAACTCCGACAATGAGCAGTTCTTC
CASSQCSVGRGVNSDNEQFF
>TRBD1|TRBJ1-1|TRBV6-1
TGTGCCAGCAGTCCGGGACAGGTGAACACTGAAGCTTTCTTT
CASSPGQVNTEAFF
>NA|TRBJ2-5|TRBV19
TGTGCCAGTAGTATCCCGGGAGAGCAGGAGACCCAGTACTTC
CASSIPGEQETQYF
>NA|TRBJ1-5|TRBV30
TGTGCCTGGAGTGTACGAGGGCTCGGCAATCAGCCCCAGCATTTT
CAWSVRGLGNQPQHF
>NA|TRBJ2-2|TRBV4-1
TGCGCCAGCAGCCAACCCCCCCCTAGGGGCGCCGGGGAGCTGTTTTTT
CASSQPPPRGAGELFF
>NA|TRBJ2-5|TRBV30
TGTGCCTGGAGTCTAGGGGCTACGCAAGAGACCCAGTACTTC
CAWSLGATQETQYF
>TRBD2|TRBJ2-1|TRBV7-8
TGTGCCAGCAGCTCCTCTGGCGGGGGGGGCCTGTATGAGCAGTTCTTC
CASSSSGGGGLYEQFF
>NA|TRBJ1-1|TRBV6-1
TGTGCCAGCGCAACAGGGAGCGGAACTGAAGCTTTCTTT
CASATGSGTEAFF
>TRBD1|TRBJ2-5|TRBV5-4
TGTGCCAGCAGCAGGGGGCAGGGCGGAGAGACCCAGTACTTC
CASSRGQGGETQYF
>NA|TRBJ2-7|TRBV13
TGTGCCAGCAGCTCCGAGGGGGAACGGAGCGCCTACGAGCAGTACTTC
CASSSEGERSAYEQYF
>TRBD1|TRBJ2-7|TRBV25-1
TGTGCCAGCGGGTGGACAGGGGAGGTCGAGCAGTACTTC
CASGWTGEVEQYF
>NA|TRBJ2-1|TRBV9
TGTGCCAGCAGCGTAGCAAGCCAAGCCTACAATGAGCAGTTCTTC
CASSVASQAYNEQFF
>NA|TRBJ1-1|TRBV7-2
TGTGCCAGCAGCTTCGGGGTGTGGAACACTGAAGCTTTCTTT
CASSFGVWNTEAFF
>NA|TRBJ1-5|TRBV7-3
TGTGCCAGCAGCTTACAGGATAGCAATCAGCCCCAGCATTTT
CASSLQDSNQPQHF
>NA|TRBJ1-3|TRBV19
TGTGCCAGTAGTATATGGCAGGGTCCTGATGGAAACACCATATATTTT
CASSIWQGPDGNTIYF
>NA|TRBJ1-1|TRBV19
TGTGCCAGTAGTTCGACAGCCGGGTGGGCTGAAGCTTTCTTT
CASSSTAGWAEAFF
>NA|TRBJ2-1|TRBV20-1
TGCAGTGCTGACTCTAATGAGCAGTTCTTC
CSADSNEQFF
>NA|TRBJ1-1|TRBV30
TGTGCCTGGAGGTACTCGGGGGACACTGAAGCTTTCTTT
CAWRYSGDTEAFF
>TRBD1|TRBJ2-3|TRBV29-1
TGCAGCGTTGCCGGGACAGGGGAATTGGGAGATACGCAGTATTTT
CSVAGTGELGDTQYF
>TRBD2|TRBJ2-1|TRBV30
TGTGTCTATCGGGCTAGCGGGAATGGGAATGAGCAGTTCTTC
CVYRASGNGNEQFF
>TRBD2|TRBJ2-3|TRBV4-1
TGCGCCAGCAGCCTCAAAGGACTAGCGGGAATGGCAGATACGCAGTATTTT
CASSLKGLAGMADTQYF
>TRBD1|TRBJ2-7|TRBV6-4
TGTGCCAGCAGAACCGGAACAGGGGGCTACGAGCAGTACTTC
CASRTGTGGYEQYF
>NA|TRBJ2-2|TRBV7-3
TGTGCCAGCAGCTTTCAGGGGGGGAACACCGGGGAGCTGTTTTTT
CASSFQGGNTGELFF
>NA|TRBJ2-5|TRBV11-3
TGTGCCAGCAGCCTCCGGGAGAGCCAAGAGACCCAGTACTTC
CASSLRESQETQYF
>TRBD2|TRBJ2-7|TRBV30
TGTGCCTGGAATAGAGCGGGGCCTACCTACGAGCAGTACTTC
CAWNRAGPTYEQYF
>NA|TRBJ2-7|TRBV18
TGTGCCAGCTCCCAGGATATAGGGGACTACGAGCAGTACTTC
CASSQDIGDYEQYF
>NA|TRBJ2-4|TRBV2
TGTGCCAGCAGTGCAGAAAACATTCAGTACTTC
CASSAENIQYF
>NA|TRBJ1-5|TRBV25-1
TGTGCCAGCAGTGTCCAGGGTCATCAGCCCCAGCATTTT
CASSVQGHQPQHF
>TRBD1|TRBJ1-5|TRBV7-9
TGTGCCAGCAGCTTTAACGCAGGACAGGGGGCCAATCAGCCCCAGCATTTT
CASSFNAGQGANQPQHF
>NA|TRBJ2-7|TRBV6-5
TGTGCCAGCAGTTCCCGAACCTTGAAAGGGGCCTACGAGCAGTACTTC
CASSSRTLKGAYEQYF
>NA|TRBJ2-2|TRBV30
TGTGCCTGGACAGGGAACACCGGGGAGCTGTTTTTT
CAWTGNTGELFF